This T cell receptor beta chain was recorded in a study of Ad26.COV2.S vaccination and SARS-CoV-2 variants. Study-level information: Dosing was one shot or two shots 56 days apart. Study observations and caveats: Breadth, reportedly substantial, characterized the spike-specific CD8+ and CD4+ T cell responses after vaccination.

The repertoire was sequenced with immunoSEQ multiplex PCR; TCRdb's copy has only in-frame clones and lacks some. The repertoire holds 300,000 to 350,000 clones, with 86% as singletons. Comment on this clone: What it recognizes is unknown.

Treatment noted: roughly 18 received Ad26.COV2.S at low or high dose, single or two shots; 5 received placebo; per-sample allocation not given. Following the first vaccine or placebo injection, samples were taken on day 63. An adult aged 18-55 years in Boston served as the donor. This CDR3 has 13 amino acids. Trimming cost V 7 bases and J 1 base, with 11 bases left between them. This receptor was taken from a person between 18 and 65 years old who received the Ad26.COV2.S COVID-19 vaccine or a placebo. Sequencing used peripheral blood, obtained in a trial of Ad26.COV2.S vaccine versus placebo. The chain employs TRBV12-3 or TRBV12-4 and TRBJ2-7; D uncertain. CDR3: CASTNGPSYEQYF. In DNA, the CDR3 is TGTGCCAGCACCAACGGACCTTCCTACGAGCAGTACTTC.